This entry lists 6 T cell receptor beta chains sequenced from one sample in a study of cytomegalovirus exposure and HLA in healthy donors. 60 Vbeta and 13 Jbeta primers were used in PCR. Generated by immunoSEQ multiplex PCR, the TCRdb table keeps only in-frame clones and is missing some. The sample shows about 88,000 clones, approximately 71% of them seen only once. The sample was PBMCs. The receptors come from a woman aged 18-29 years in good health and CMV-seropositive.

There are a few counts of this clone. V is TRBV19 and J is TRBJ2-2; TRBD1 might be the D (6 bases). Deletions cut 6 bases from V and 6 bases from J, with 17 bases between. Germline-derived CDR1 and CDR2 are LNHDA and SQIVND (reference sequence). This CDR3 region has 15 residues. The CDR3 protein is CASRIDRQAAGELFF. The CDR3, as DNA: TGTGCCAGTAGGATTGATCGACAGGCCGCCGGGGAGCTGTTTTTT.

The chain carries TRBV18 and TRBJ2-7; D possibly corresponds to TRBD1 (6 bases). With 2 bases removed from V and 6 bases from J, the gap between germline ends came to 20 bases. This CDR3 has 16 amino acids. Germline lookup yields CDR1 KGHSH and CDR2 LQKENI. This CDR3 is CASSPTSRLQGTEQYF. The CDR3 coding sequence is TGTGCCAGCTCACCAACGTCCCGCTTACAGGGAACCGAGCAGTACTTC.

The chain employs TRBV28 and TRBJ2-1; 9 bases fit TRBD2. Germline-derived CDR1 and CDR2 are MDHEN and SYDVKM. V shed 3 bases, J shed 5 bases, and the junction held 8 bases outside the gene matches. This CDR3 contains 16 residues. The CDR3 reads CASSFGLAGNDNEQFF. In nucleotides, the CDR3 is TGTGCCAGCAGTTTTGGTCTAGCGGGGAACGACAATGAGCAGTTCTTC.

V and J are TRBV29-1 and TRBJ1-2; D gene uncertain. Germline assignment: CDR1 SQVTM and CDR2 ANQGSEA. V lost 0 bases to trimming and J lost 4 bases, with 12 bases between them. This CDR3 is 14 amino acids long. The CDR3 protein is CSVEDGGGSYGYTF. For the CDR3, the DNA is TGCAGCGTTGAAGATGGAGGAGGGTCCTATGGCTACACCTTC.

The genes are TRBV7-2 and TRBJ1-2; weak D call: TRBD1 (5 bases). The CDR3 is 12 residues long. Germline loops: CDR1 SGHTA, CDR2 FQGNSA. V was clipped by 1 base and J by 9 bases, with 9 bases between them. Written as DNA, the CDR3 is TGTGCCAGCAGCTTAGTCCAGGGAAGCTACACCTTC. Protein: CASSLVQGSYTF.

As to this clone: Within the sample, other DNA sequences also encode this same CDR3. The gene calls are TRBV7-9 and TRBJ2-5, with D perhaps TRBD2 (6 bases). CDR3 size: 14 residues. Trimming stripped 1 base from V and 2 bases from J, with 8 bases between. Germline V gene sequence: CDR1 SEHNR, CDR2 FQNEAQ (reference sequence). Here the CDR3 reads CASSLGLAQETQYF. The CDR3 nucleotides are TGTGCCAGCAGCTTAGGTCTAGCGCAAGAGACCCAGTACTTC.